This T cell receptor beta chain was captured in a study of shared clonotypes between healthy human individuals. Study-wide results and limits: Sample collection involved blood only; tissue repertoires are likely different. Sharing across a few donors was seen in 4.5% to 5.5% of naive CD4 clonotypes.

On this clone itself: Its specificity is not known.

The authors divided CD4+ cells into CD45RA+ naive and CD45RA-negative memory subsets. The data were produced by immunoSEQ multiplex PCR, yet TCRdb's version contains in-frame clones alone and is incomplete. The table records some 650,000 clones, about 97% of them present only once. This receptor was taken from a young woman in good health. Sequencing was performed on naive CD4+ T cells sorted from blood. Subset in this sample: CD45RA+ positively selected.

DNA of the CDR3: TGTGCCAGCAGTAGCGGGCCACACTACGAGCAGTACTTC. Translated, it gives CASSSGPHYEQYF. The V and J genes are TRBV6-1 and TRBJ2-7; perhaps TRBD2 as D (6 bases). V was trimmed by 5 bases and J by 3 bases, leaving 11 bases between them. This CDR3 contains 13 residues. Germline CDR1 is MNHNS and CDR2 is SASEGT.